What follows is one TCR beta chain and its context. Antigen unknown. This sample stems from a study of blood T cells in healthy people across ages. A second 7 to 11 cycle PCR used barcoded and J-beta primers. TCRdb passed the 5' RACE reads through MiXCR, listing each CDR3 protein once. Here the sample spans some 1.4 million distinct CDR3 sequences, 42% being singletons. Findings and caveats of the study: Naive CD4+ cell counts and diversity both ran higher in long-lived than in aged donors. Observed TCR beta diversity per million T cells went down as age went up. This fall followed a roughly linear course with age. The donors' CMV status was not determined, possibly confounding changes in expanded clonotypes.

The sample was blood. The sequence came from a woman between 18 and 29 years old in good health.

The CDR3 reads CASSLGLDRGQETQYF. The CDR3 nucleotides read TGTGCCAGCAGCTTAGGCTTGGACAGGGGCCAAGAGACCCAGTACTTC. The J gene is TRBJ2-5, the V gene TRBV7-2, with 9 bases lining up with TRBD1. Germline V gene data show CDR1 as SGHTA and CDR2 as FQGNSA. Trimming removed 1 base from V and 1 base from J; junction bases left unmatched: 4. The CDR3 is 16 residues long.